This T cell receptor (beta chain) was retrieved from a study of beta chain features in type 1 diabetes. Study results and caveats: Within patients, naive, central memory and Treg TCRB repertoires seemed more similar than within healthy donors. Sequencing from cDNA could over-represent high-TCR-expressing cells. The VDJ junctions of type 1 diabetes patients carried fewer insertions and more deletions. The study notes PCR might favor shorter templates equally in patients and controls.

Losses at the gene ends were 5 bases for V and 0 bases for J; bases not matched to a gene: 7. Germline CDR1 is MDHEN and CDR2 is SYDVKM. The CDR3 runs to 17 residues. A word on this clone: Antigen specificity is unknown.

Investigators reverse transcribed all isolated RNA, so they sequenced expressed TCRB transcripts. Profiling relied on immunoSEQ multiplex PCR, and the TCRdb table lists in-frame clones only, not all of them. The repertoire consists of hundreds of thousands of clones, with approximately 31% occurring once and the leading ten covering roughly 0.066%. Material: naive CD4+ T cells from blood. The receptor was isolated from a man aged 18 to 29 in good health. The chain has TRBV28 and TRBJ2-7, with TRBD2 identical over 13 bases. DNA of the CDR3: TGTGCCAGCAGTCCCTGGACTAGCGGGGGACTCTCCTACGAGCAGTACTTC. It translates to CASSPWTSGGLSYEQYF.